Presented here are 28 T cell receptor beta chains from one specimen sequenced in a study of metastatic and nonmetastatic thyroid tumors. Among the patients, none had received any treatment before thyroid surgery. TCRdb re-clonotyped the PCR reads through MiXCR. Among some 38,000 clones, about half were seen once, and the ten largest hold roughly 25%. What was sequenced was tumor tissue. The receptors originated from a male donor with papillary thyroid cancer or a benign thyroid nodule (not recorded which). Some clones in this sample may be carry-over from other donors' samples.

This clone was observed a handful of times. The chain combines TRBV6-1 with TRBJ2-3; weak D call: TRBD1 (6 bases). CDR3 size: 13 residues. Trimming shortened V by 4 bases and J by 2 bases, and 7 bases separated the two germline ends. CDR1 is MNHNS, CDR2 SASEGT, per germline. The CDR3 bases are TGTGCCAGCAGTGGGGACATCACAGATACGCAGTATTTT. Translated: CASSGDITDTQYF.

This clone is classed as medium-sized. The chain links TRBV5-1 to TRBJ1-1; a possible D gene is TRBD1 (5 bases). V lost 6 bases and J lost 4, with 19 bases in between. The germline gives CDR1 SGHRS, CDR2 YFSETQ. CDR3 size: 15 residues. CDR3 nucleotides: TGCGCCAGCACCCAACAGGCAGGGTATCTCACTGAAGCTTTCTTT. It translates to CASTQQAGYLTEAFF.

J is TRBJ2-3 and V is TRBV5-1; D is uncertain. CDR1 and CDR2 (germline): SGHRS, YFSETQ. Trimming removed 1 base from V and 0 bases from J, with 9 bases in between. The CDR3 consists of 15 residues. The CDR3 DNA sequence: TGCGCCAGCAGCTTGCTTGGAGTAAGCACAGATACGCAGTATTTT. This sequence encodes CASSLLGVSTDTQYF.

The chain carries TRBV2 and TRBJ2-1; 10 nucleotides match TRBD2. CDR1 SNHLY and CDR2 FYNNEI come from the germline V gene. This CDR3 is 16 amino acids long. Trimming removed 3 bases from V and 6 bases from J; junction bases left unmatched: 8. The CDR3 DNA follows: TGTGCCAGCAGTGAGCTCCGAGCGGGAGGGAGCAATGAGCAGTTCTTC. Its translation: CASSELRAGGSNEQFF.

V gene TRBV11-1 combines with J gene TRBJ2-1, with D unresolved. The V end lost 6 bases, the J end lost 0 bases, and 12 bases lay between the germline ends. CDR1 and CDR2 from the germline V gene are SGHAT and FQDESV (reference sequence). The CDR3 length is 15 residues. The CDR3 here is CASRSGSSSYNEQFF. DNA for the CDR3: TGTGCCAGCAGGTCGGGTTCGAGCTCCTACAATGAGCAGTTCTTC.

This clone was counted between two and nine times. CDR3 coding DNA: TGTGCCAGCAGTTACAGGGGGACAGGGGCGCCTAATTCACCCCTCCACTTT. Amino acid sequence: CASSYRGTGAPNSPLHF. The chain has TRBV6-6 and TRBJ1-6; TRBD1 agrees at 10 bases. Germline V gives CDR1 MNHNY, CDR2 SVGAGI (reference sequence). The CDR3 runs 17 residues. The V segment lost 2 bases and the J segment 6 bases; nucleotides outside the gene matches: 7.

The gene calls are TRBV20-1 and TRBJ1-6; D possibly corresponds to TRBD1 (6 bases). In germline, CDR1 is DFQATT, CDR2 SNEGSKA (reference sequence). CDR3 length: 14 residues. Trimming pared 4 bases from V and 5 bases from J, leaving 12 bases between. The CDR3: CSAKSDRDNSPLHF. CDR3 DNA: TGCAGTGCTAAATCGGACAGAGATAATTCACCCCTCCACTTT.

This chain links TRBV10-1 with TRBJ2-7, with 9 bases that match TRBD1. Germline V gene data show CDR1 as WNHNN and CDR2 as SYGVQD (reference sequence). The J segment lost 2 bases and the V segment lost 3 bases, leaving 5 bases of the junction unmatched. CDR3 size: 15 residues. The CDR3 DNA follows: TGCGCCAGCAGTGAAGGGACAGGGAGGACCTACGAGCAGTACTTC. It encodes CASSEGTGRTYEQYF.

This clone appeared once. The chain carries TRBV9 and TRBJ2-3, with TRBD2 as a possible D gene (6 bases). Trimming removed 4 bases from V and 6 bases from J, with 18 bases in between. The germline V gene has CDR1 SGDLS and CDR2 YYNGEE. This CDR3 contains 15 residues. Here the CDR3 DNA reads TGTGCCAGCAGCCCCTCGGGAGTCAACTGGGATACGCAGTATTTT. Amino acid sequence: CASSPSGVNWDTQYF.

This sequence joins TRBV6-1 and TRBJ2-5; D is undetermined. This CDR3 is built from 10 residues. The germline V gene has CDR1 MNHNS and CDR2 SASEGT. V dropped 6 bases and J dropped 5 bases, with 4 bases sitting between them. CDR3 sequence: CASRGETQYF. The DNA of the CDR3 is TGTGCCAGCAGAGGGGAGACCCAGTACTTC.

This clone was observed once. The chain employs TRBV5-1 and TRBJ2-1; D perhaps matches TRBD2 (8 bases). CDR1 is SGHRS, CDR2 YFSETQ, per germline. The CDR3 spans 15 residues. Trimming shortened V by 4 bases and J by 5 bases, and 16 bases separated the two germline ends. The CDR3 bases are TGCGCCAGCAGCCGGGGGGGACAGTACCACAATGAGCAGTTCTTC. It codes for CASSRGGQYHNEQFF.

This chain connects TRBV12-3 or TRBV12-4 to TRBJ2-1; D possibly corresponds to TRBD2 (6 bases). V shed 6 bases and J shed 5 bases, with 14 bases lying between them. The CDR3 covers 14 residues. The CDR3 DNA sequence: TGTGCCAGCAGGATCCGGGAGCACGACAATGAGCAGTTCTTC. It translates to CASRIREHDNEQFF.

The chain links TRBV12-3 or TRBV12-4 to TRBJ1-1; TRBD1 might be the D (6 bases). The germline V and J ends were trimmed by 1 base and 0 bases, with 9 bases remaining between them. This CDR3 is built from 15 residues. CDR3 amino acids: CASSLEAGVNTEAFF. CDR3 bases: TGTGCCAGCAGTTTAGAGGCAGGGGTGAACACTGAAGCTTTCTTT.

This clone was found a few times. The chain uses TRBV12-3 or TRBV12-4 and TRBJ2-7; weak D call: TRBD1 (6 bases). The V end lost 5 bases, the J end lost 5 bases, and 10 bases lay between the germline ends. This CDR3 has 12 amino acids. The CDR3 protein is CASSIRQDEQYF. DNA of the CDR3: TGTGCCAGCAGTATTCGACAGGACGAGCAGTACTTC.

The V and J genes are TRBV5-6 and TRBJ2-3, with 9 nucleotides matching TRBD2. The germline gives CDR1 SGHDT, CDR2 YYEEEE. The length of the CDR3 is 15 residues. Losses at the gene ends were 4 bases for V and 4 bases for J; bases not matched to a gene: 7. CDR3 loop: CASSNSGGMSDTQYF. Written as DNA, the CDR3 is TGTGCCAGCAGCAACAGCGGGGGGATGTCAGATACGCAGTATTTT.

V is TRBV11-3 and J is TRBJ1-2; 8 bases agree with TRBD1. V lost 0 bases and J lost 4; bases outside the gene matches: 7. This CDR3 has 16 residues. Germline CDR1 is SGHNT and CDR2 is YENEEA. The CDR3 DNA sequence: TGTGCCAGCAGCTTAGAGGCCTTCGGACAGGGCTATGGCTACACCTTC. Its translation is CASSLEAFGQGYGYTF.

J is TRBJ2-5 and V is TRBV10-2; a possible D gene is TRBD2 (6 bases). In germline, CDR1 is WSHSY, CDR2 SAAADI. V dropped 1 base and J dropped 7 bases, with 10 bases sitting between them. This CDR3 is built from 13 residues. CDR3 sequence (DNA): TGCGCCAGCAGTGAGTGGCAGGGAGGGACCCAGTACTTC. This gives the protein CASSEWQGGTQYF.

Worth noting for this clone: In this CDR3 the conserved last residue, phenylalanine or tryptophan, is missing, so a read error is likely. The chain employs TRBV7-9 and TRBJ1-1; D unclear. The CDR3 has 12 amino acids. The V end lost 6 bases, the J end lost 7 bases, and 12 bases lay between the germline ends. Per the germline V gene, CDR1 is SEHNR and CDR2 is FQNEAQ (reference sequence). This CDR3 reads CASRDSDGEAFL. The CDR3 nucleotides read TGTGCCAGCAGGGACTCTGACGGTGAAGCTTTCCTT.

This chain uses TRBV4-1 with TRBJ2-3; D not resolved. CDR3 length: 14 amino acids. Per germline, CDR1 MGHRA and CDR2 YSYEKL. Trimming left V 0 bases short and J 2 bases short, with 6 bases between. The CDR3 spells CASSQDTSTDTQYF. In DNA form, the CDR3 reads TGCGCCAGCAGCCAAGACACCTCCACAGATACGCAGTATTTT.

This clone has just a few counts. The V and J genes are TRBV19 and TRBJ2-7; D is undetermined. The CDR3 has 12 amino acids. V dropped 2 bases and J dropped 1 base, with 3 bases sitting between them. Germline V gene data show CDR1 as LNHDA and CDR2 as SQIVND (reference sequence). The CDR3 is CASSISSYEQYF. CDR3 nucleotide sequence: TGTGCCAGTAGTATATCTTCCTACGAGCAGTACTTC.

The gene calls are TRBV9 and TRBJ2-7; weak D call: TRBD2 (5 bases). CDR1 and CDR2 (germline): SGDLS, YYNGEE. The V gene lost 7 bases and the J gene lost 4 bases, with 18 bases spanning the gap. The CDR3 loop spans 14 amino acids. CDR3 residues: CASGPAGGRYEQYF. CDR3 bases: TGTGCCAGCGGCCCCGCAGGAGGAAGATACGAGCAGTACTTC.

The chain combines TRBV30 with TRBJ2-7; 7 bases are a match to TRBD2. CDR1 is GTSNPN, CDR2 SVGIG, per germline (reference sequence). The CDR3 contains 14 residues. Written as DNA, the CDR3 is TGTGCGTCAAACGGGGCTAGCGGCTCCTACGAGCAGTACTTC. This codes for CASNGASGSYEQYF.

The chain carries TRBV11-3 and TRBJ1-1; D perhaps matches TRBD1 (6 bases). The V gene lost 6 bases and the J gene lost 10 bases, with 18 bases spanning the gap. The CDR3 covers 13 residues. CDR1 and CDR2 (germline): SGHNT, YENEEA. The DNA for the CDR3 is TGTGCCAGCAGTCAACACAGGGACTTGGTAGCTTTCTTT. It is translated as CASSQHRDLVAFF.

This clone came up a few times. The chain joins TRBV4-1 to TRBJ2-2; TRBD1 agrees at 12 bases. V lost 5 bases and J lost 8; bases outside the gene matches: 6. The CDR3 extends over 15 amino acids. Per germline, CDR1 MGHRA and CDR2 YSYEKL. The CDR3 spells CASSAGTGGYGELFF. The CDR3 DNA follows: TGCGCCAGCAGCGCTGGGACAGGGGGCTATGGGGAGCTGTTTTTT.

The genes are TRBV20-1 and TRBJ2-5, with D perhaps TRBD2 (7 bases). The germline V gene has CDR1 DFQATT and CDR2 SNEGSKA (reference sequence). The CDR3 runs to 14 residues. Trimming took 5 bases from V and 5 from J, leaving 18 bases between them. CDR3 DNA sequence: TGCAGTGCTCCCGAGGGGGGGAGTGGCGAGACCCAGTACTTC. Translation gives CSAPEGGSGETQYF.

This sequence joins TRBV20-1 and TRBJ2-1; the match to TRBD2 covers 11 bases. Germline CDR1 DFQATT, CDR2 SNEGSKA (reference sequence). V trimming: 1 base; J trimming: 7 bases; junction bases outside the gene matches: 0. The CDR3 covers 13 residues. The CDR3 DNA follows: TGCAGTGCTAGAGGACTAGCGGGGAATGAGCAGTTCTTC. Protein: CSARGLAGNEQFF.

The chain couples TRBV27 to TRBJ2-7, with a weak D call TRBD1 (5 bases). The V gene's germline CDR1 is MNHEY and CDR2 SMNVEV (reference sequence). There are 15 residues in the CDR3. The germline V and J ends were trimmed by 2 bases and 1 base, with 12 bases remaining between them. In DNA, the CDR3 is TGTGCCAGCAGTTTAAGGGCCCAGGGTTCCTACGAGCAGTACTTC. Its protein product is CASSLRAQGSYEQYF.

V usage is TRBV28 and J usage is TRBJ1-2; D is undetermined. The ends were cut back, 3 bases at V and 7 bases at J, with 9 bases in the middle. CDR1 and CDR2 (germline): MDHEN, SYDVKM. The CDR3 is 12 residues long. CDR3 amino acids: CASSFLRSGYTF. The CDR3 DNA follows: TGTGCCAGCAGTTTTCTGCGAAGTGGCTACACCTTC.